This TCR beta chain is drawn from a study of blood T cell repertoires in COVID-19. This table comes from immunoSEQ multiplex PCR, and its TCRdb copy is limited to in-frame clones, with some not included. Among 250,000 or so clones, about 84% were seen once, and the ten largest hold roughly 2%. Germline CDR1 DFQATT, CDR2 SNEGSKA (reference sequence). Trimming took 3 bases from V and 4 from J, leaving 6 bases between them. This CDR3 has 11 residues. The sample taken for sequencing was PBMCs or T cells enriched from blood (not recorded which). The sequence was obtained from a woman aged 45-65 years who had recovered from COVID-19. This chain joins TRBV20-1 and TRBJ1-2, with D unclear. This CDR3 is CSASSVYGYTF. CDR3 coding DNA: TGCAGTGCTAGTTCGGTCTATGGCTACACCTTC.